The 30 T cell receptor beta chains in this list originate from one sample, sequenced in a study of blood T cell repertoires in COVID-19. Sequenced by immunoSEQ multiplex PCR; TCRdb stores in-frame clones only, minus some. The sample comprises roughly 200,000 clones, 86% of which are singletons, and 4.5% to 5.5% rests with the top ten. Sequenced input: PBMCs or T cells enriched from blood (not recorded which). The receptors here all came from a woman aged 25 to 45 who had been exposed to COVID-19.

V is TRBV6-2 or TRBV6-3 and J is TRBJ2-3; possibly TRBD2 for D (5 bases). CDR1 is MNHEY, CDR2 SVGEGT, per germline. This CDR3 comprises 15 residues. Trimming shortened V by 3 bases and J by 2 bases, and 12 bases separated the two germline ends. The DNA of the CDR3 is TGTGCCAGCAGTTATAGTCTAGCCGACACAGATACGCAGTATTTT. Its translation is CASSYSLADTDTQYF.

This clone was observed a few times. Here the CDR3 reads CASSSGFNYGYTF. The CDR3 region has the DNA TGTGCCAGCAGTTCAGGTTTTAACTATGGCTACACCTTC. This chain joins TRBV6-5 and TRBJ1-2; D remains unclear. This CDR3 contains 13 residues. The germline V and J ends were trimmed by 4 bases and 1 base, with 7 bases remaining between them. Germline values: CDR1 MNHEY, CDR2 SVGAGI.

This clone has a single count. The chain combines TRBV28 with TRBJ1-3; a weak D match, TRBD1 (5 bases). CDR1 and CDR2 (germline): MDHEN, SYDVKM. The CDR3 runs 16 residues. V was pared by 0 bases and J by 1 base, with 10 bases between. CDR3: CASSLWAAGSGNTIYF. The CDR3 coding sequence is TGTGCCAGCAGTTTATGGGCAGCAGGGTCTGGAAACACCATATATTTT.

The chain recombines TRBV5-4 with TRBJ2-1; 10 nucleotides align to TRBD2. Per the germline V gene, CDR1 is SGHNT and CDR2 is YYREEE (reference sequence). The J segment lost 7 bases and the V segment lost 2 bases, leaving 6 bases of the junction unmatched. The length of the CDR3 is 15 residues. The CDR3 spells CASSLQAGGRNEQFF. CDR3 in DNA: TGTGCCAGCAGCTTACAAGCGGGGGGGCGTAATGAGCAGTTCTTC.

CDR3 sequence: CASSIAGGMSSYNEQFF. The CDR3 DNA reads as TGTGCCAGTAGTATAGCGGGGGGGATGAGCTCCTACAATGAGCAGTTCTTC. The chain is built from TRBV19 and TRBJ2-1, with 8 positions matching TRBD2. Losses at the gene ends were 1 base for V and 0 bases for J; bases not matched to a gene: 5. The germline gives CDR1 LNHDA, CDR2 SQIVND (reference sequence). The CDR3 is 17 residues long.

The chain is built from TRBV7-8 and TRBJ1-2, with TRBD1 matching 10 bases. The V gene end was trimmed by 6 bases and the J gene end by 7 bases; junction bases not matched to a gene: 8. The CDR3 loop spans 14 amino acids. The germline gives CDR1 SGHVS, CDR2 FQNEAQ. CDR3: CASSTDRGLSGYTF. The CDR3 DNA sequence: TGTGCCAGCAGTACCGACAGGGGGCTGAGTGGCTACACCTTC.

The chain employs TRBV9 and TRBJ2-3, with D perhaps TRBD2 (5 bases). The germline CDR1 and CDR2 sequences are SGDLS and YYNGEE. The CDR3 has 15 amino acids. V was clipped by 3 bases and J by 2 bases, with 13 bases between them. CDR3 residues: CASSGTDYNTDTQYF. As DNA, the CDR3 is TGTGCCAGCAGCGGAACTGACTATAACACAGATACGCAGTATTTT.

This sequence joins TRBV30 and TRBJ1-4; possibly TRBD1 for D (6 bases). Per the germline V gene, CDR1 is GTSNPN and CDR2 is SVGIG (reference sequence). V was shortened by 3 bases and J by 3 bases, with 14 bases between the two germline ends. The CDR3 contains 15 residues. CDR3 loop: CAWRTPGTPNEKLFF. The CDR3, as DNA: TGTGCCTGGAGGACCCCCGGGACACCTAATGAAAAACTGTTTTTT. Based on the CDR3 plus reference TRBV30 and TRBJ1-4, the full variable domain is SQTIHQWPATLVQPVGSPLSLECTVEGTSNPNLYWYRQAAGRGLQLLFYSVGIGQISSEVPQNLSASRPQDRQFILSSKKLLLSDSGFYLCAWRTPGTPNEKLFFGSGTQLSVL.

The V gene is TRBV30, the J gene TRBJ2-1, with a possible D match to TRBD2 (5 bases). The V gene lost 4 bases and the J gene lost 2 bases, with 12 bases spanning the gap. The CDR3 runs to 14 residues. Germline CDR1 is GTSNPN and CDR2 is SVGIG (reference sequence). CDR3 region: CAWTEAGPYNEQFF. The CDR3 region has the DNA TGTGCCTGGACGGAGGCTGGCCCCTACAATGAGCAGTTCTTC.

V and J are TRBV4-1 and TRBJ1-5; TRBD1 matches 8 bases. CDR1 is MGHRA, CDR2 YSYEKL, per germline. Trimming removed 1 base from V and 4 bases from J; junction bases left unmatched: 6. CDR3 size: 16 residues. The CDR3 region has the DNA TGCGCCAGCAGCCAAGTGGGGACAGGAGATAATCAGCCCCAGCATTTT. Residues: CASSQVGTGDNQPQHF.

The rearrangement uses TRBV5-5 and TRBJ2-4; D possibly corresponds to TRBD2 (8 bases). The CDR3 totals 19 residues. The V and J ends lost 0 bases and 3 bases respectively, with 22 bases between them. Per germline, CDR1 SGHKS and CDR2 YYEKEE (reference sequence). DNA for the CDR3: TGTGCCAGCAGCTTGGTTACAGGGGCACCCCGGGGGGGCAAAAACATTCAGTACTTC. Protein product: CASSLVTGAPRGGKNIQYF.

The CDR3 loop is CASSGGSVPPGTQYF. The DNA for the CDR3 is TGTGCCAGCAGTGGCGGTAGCGTCCCCCCAGGTACGCAGTATTTT. This chain links TRBV2 with TRBJ2-3; D is possibly TRBD2 (5 bases). From germline, CDR1 is SNHLY and CDR2 FYNNEI. Trimming stripped 4 bases from V and 8 bases from J, with 19 bases between. CDR3 length: 15 residues.

Comment on this clone: This CDR3 is also generated by other DNA sequences in the sample. The chain is built from TRBV9 and TRBJ2-1; 7 bases match TRBD2. Germline V gene sequence: CDR1 SGDLS, CDR2 YYNGEE. The CDR3 runs 15 residues. V was pared by 0 bases and J by 1 base, with 1 base of the junction left unmatched. DNA for the CDR3: TGTGCCAGCAGCGTAGGCGGGGGTTCCTACAATGAGCAGTTCTTC. Translated: CASSVGGGSYNEQFF.

This chain connects TRBV24-1 to TRBJ2-1, with 9 bases that match TRBD1. The CDR3 loop spans 16 amino acids. CDR1 KGHDR and CDR2 SFDVKD come from the germline V gene. Unmatched junction bases numbered 7, after V lost 0 bases and J lost 8 bases. The CDR3 nucleotides read TGTGCCACCAGTGATTTGGGCGGACAGGGGACGGATGAGCAGTTCTTC. It specifies CATSDLGGQGTDEQFF.

V gene TRBV10-3 combines with J gene TRBJ1-5; D gene ambiguous. V was clipped by 3 bases and J by 4 bases, with 16 bases between them. The CDR3 consists of 16 residues. Germline CDR1 and CDR2: ENHRY and SYGVKD. The CDR3 DNA reads as TGTGCCATCAGTGATCCCAAGACTGGAGAGAATCAGCCCCAGCATTTT. Translated: CAISDPKTGENQPQHF.

The chain is built from TRBV14 and TRBJ1-4; no definite D call. Trimming took off 1 base at V and 8 bases at J, with 11 bases between the two ends. Germline V lookup: CDR1 SGHDN, CDR2 FVKESK. The CDR3 is 14 amino acids. CDR3 protein: CASSQARPTEKLFF. The CDR3 nucleotides are TGTGCCAGCAGCCAAGCACGGCCGACAGAAAAACTGTTTTTT.

The chain recombines TRBV5-1 with TRBJ1-1; TRBD1 matches 9 bases. Germline CDR1 is SGHRS and CDR2 is YFSETQ. The length of the CDR3 is 16 residues. Trimming took 0 bases from V and 4 from J; bases not matched to a gene: 7. For the CDR3, the DNA is TGCGCCAGCAGCTTGGGGACAGGGGCAATTTTCACTGAAGCTTTCTTT. It translates to CASSLGTGAIFTEAFF.

This chain joins TRBV20-1 and TRBJ2-1; 11 nucleotides match TRBD2. The CDR3 extends over 12 amino acids. CDR1 is DFQATT, CDR2 SNEGSKA, per germline (reference sequence). V was pared by 3 bases and J by 14 bases, with 6 bases of the junction left unmatched. CDR3 DNA sequence: TGCAGTGCTAGTCTAGCGGGGGGCGAGAAGTTCTTC. Encoded protein: CSASLAGGEKFF.

This chain uses TRBV18 with TRBJ2-2; TRBD1 might be the D (6 bases). CDR1 is KGHSH, CDR2 LQKENI, per germline. This CDR3 has 16 residues. V was trimmed by 5 bases and J by 2 bases, leaving 15 bases between them. CDR3 loop: CASSEPGTPNTGELFF. The DNA for the CDR3 is TGTGCCAGCTCAGAACCCGGGACACCAAACACCGGGGAGCTGTTTTTT.

The chain links TRBV6-5 to TRBJ2-3; D is uncertain. CDR3 size: 14 residues. In germline, CDR1 is MNHEY, CDR2 SVGAGI. Trimming removed 5 bases from V and 1 base from J, with 10 bases in between. CDR3 DNA: TGTGCCAGCAGTCCCGCGGTGGGCACAGATACGCAGTATTTT. Translating it yields CASSPAVGTDTQYF.

The rearrangement links TRBV7-2 to TRBJ2-7; D is ambiguous. V lost 5 bases to trimming and J lost 0 bases, with 14 bases between them. The CDR3 loop spans 15 amino acids. Germline CDR1 is SGHTA and CDR2 is FQGNSA. The CDR3, as DNA: TGTGCCAGCAGCGATTATCTAAGAAGCTCCTACGAGCAGTACTTC. Translating it yields CASSDYLRSSYEQYF.

The rearrangement uses TRBV28 and TRBJ2-3; 12 bases match TRBD2. V shed 8 bases, J shed 6 bases, and the junction held 15 bases outside the gene matches. The CDR3 covers 17 residues. Germline CDR1 and CDR2: MDHEN and SYDVKM. The CDR3 nucleotides are TGTGCCAGCCCGTCCGACTCTAGCGGGGGGGCAACTGATACGCAGTATTTT. Its protein product is CASPSDSSGGATDTQYF.

The chain recombines TRBV7-6 with TRBJ2-2; TRBD2 matches 7 bases. Germline loops: CDR1 SGHVS, CDR2 FNYEAQ. With 5 bases clipped from V and 1 base from J, the junction kept 10 bases outside the gene matches. This CDR3 has 17 residues. The CDR3 DNA sequence: TGTGCCAGCAGCCGAGCGGGAACAGATTTGAACACCGGGGAGCTGTTTTTT. The encoded protein is CASSRAGTDLNTGELFF.

The CDR3 loop reads CASSLGGGTGANVLTF. The CDR3 DNA reads as TGTGCCAGCAGCTTGGGGGGTGGGACTGGGGCCAACGTCCTGACTTTC. The rearrangement uses TRBV7-6 and TRBJ2-6; weak D call: TRBD2 (6 bases). Trimming pared 3 bases from V and 2 bases from J, leaving 11 bases between. The CDR3 contains 16 residues. Germline V gene data show CDR1 as SGHVS and CDR2 as FNYEAQ. The full variable domain, its missing parts supplied by reference TRBV7-6 and TRBJ2-6, is GAGVSQSPRYKVTKRGQDVALRCDPISGHVSLYWYRQALGQGPEFLTYFNYEAQQDKSGLPNDRFSAERPEGSISTLTIQRTEQRDSAMYRCASSLGGGTGANVLTFGAGSRLTVL.

The chain carries TRBV6-2 or TRBV6-3 and TRBJ2-7, with a tentative D call TRBD2 (5 bases). This CDR3 has 12 residues. Germline V lookup: CDR1 MNHEY, CDR2 SVGEGT. The ends were cut back, 5 bases at V and 9 bases at J, with 14 bases in the middle. In nucleotides, the CDR3 is TGTGCCAGCAGTAGAGGAGCGGAGAGGCAGTACTTC. Amino acid sequence: CASSRGAERQYF.

This clone was found many times. The rearrangement joins TRBV7-9 to TRBJ2-6; a weak D match, TRBD1 (5 bases). CDR3 size: 18 residues. The V gene lost 5 bases and the J gene lost 1 base, with 18 bases spanning the gap. Germline values: CDR1 SEHNR, CDR2 FQNEAQ (reference sequence). The DNA for the CDR3 is TGTGCCAGCAGCCCCGCCGTGGGGCAGAGGTCTGGGGCCAACGTCCTGACTTTC. Translation: CASSPAVGQRSGANVLTF.

This clone was seen a few times. This chain joins TRBV7-8 and TRBJ2-7, with 10 bases aligning to TRBD1. V lost 0 bases and J lost 1; bases outside the gene matches: 6. The CDR3 loop spans 17 amino acids. CDR1 and CDR2 from the germline V gene are SGHVS and FQNEAQ. In DNA, the CDR3 is TGTGCCAGCAGCTTAGCGAGGACAGGGGGATCGTCCTACGAGCAGTACTTC. Protein: CASSLARTGGSSYEQYF.

This clone was observed a single time. This chain connects TRBV7-5 to TRBJ1-2; the table assigns TRBD1, which was not confirmed against the DNA. TRBV7-5 corresponds to a pseudogene. The CDR3 runs to 16 residues. CDR3: CARSPGGTGPLRGYTF. CDR3 sequence (DNA): TGTGCCAGAAGCCCGGGAGGGACAGGGCCCCTTAGGGGCTACACCTTC.

The rearrangement joins TRBV9 to TRBJ2-7; TRBD1 matches at 8 bases. The junction had 5 bases not matched to a gene; V was cut back by 0 bases and J by 6 bases. The CDR3 totals 14 residues. In germline, CDR1 is SGDLS, CDR2 YYNGEE. The CDR3 protein is CASSVGDRHSEQYF. The CDR3 DNA is TGTGCCAGCAGCGTAGGGGACAGGCACTCCGAGCAGTACTTC.

The gene calls are TRBV15 and TRBJ1-5; 7 nucleotides match TRBD1. V was clipped by 3 bases and J by 7 bases; unmatched bases: 15. The CDR3 sequence is 17 residues long. CDR1 is LNHNV, CDR2 YYDKDF, per germline (reference sequence). The CDR3 loop is CATSSTTGRMDGQPQHF. The CDR3 coding sequence is TGTGCCACCAGCAGTACGACAGGGCGGATGGATGGACAGCCCCAGCATTTT. Looking up the rest from reference TRBV15 and TRBJ1-5 gives the full variable domain: DAMVIQNPRYQVTQFGKPVTLSCSQTLNHNVMYWYQQKSSQAPKLLFHYYDKDFNNEADTPDNFQSRRPNTSFCFLDIRSPGLGDTAMYLCATSSTTGRMDGQPQHFGDGTRLSIL.